This record looks at one T cell receptor beta chain sequence and its context. This record belongs to a study of blood T cell repertoires in COVID-19. V shed 4 bases, J shed 4 bases, and the junction held 6 bases outside the gene matches. Germline V gene lookup returns CDR1 PRHDT and CDR2 FYEKMQ (reference sequence). The CDR3 covers 16 residues. Produced via immunoSEQ multiplex PCR; TCRdb's table is partial and in-frame only. The table shows some 210,000 clones, with about 91% occurring only once. Input material: PBMCs or T cells enriched from blood (not recorded which). This chain connects TRBV13 to TRBJ2-1; TRBD2 matches at 11 bases. The TCR comes from a man between 18 and 35 years old with acute COVID-19. CDR3 nucleotide sequence: TGTGCCAGCAGCTCATCCGGGACTAGCGGTTACAATGAGCAGTTCTTC. Translated, it gives CASSSSGTSGYNEQFF.